Listed here is a single T cell receptor (beta chain). The antigen remains unidentified. The isolated RNA, all of it, was reverse transcribed, so expressed TCRB transcripts were what got sequenced. The assay was immunoSEQ multiplex PCR, and TCRdb's table has in-frame clones only and misses some. The data show around 100,000 clones, approximately 30% seen once. Purity exceeding 95% was reached by all sorted populations. The data derive from a study of beta chain features in type 1 diabetes. General observations from the study: TCRB CDR3s were moderately but significantly shorter in Type 1 diabetes patients in all four CD4+ subsets. Naive, central memory and Treg TCRB repertoires appeared more alike in patients than in healthy donors. Researchers could not determine here whether HLA type influences TCRB rearrangement.

Per germline, CDR1 SQVTM and CDR2 ANQGSEA. The V end was cut by 5 bases, the J end by 8 bases, with 12 bases between. CDR3 length equals 12 residues. The chain couples TRBV29-1 to TRBJ1-4; TRBD1 might be the D (5 bases). Sequencing was done on a sample of central memory CD4+ T cells from blood. The sequence was obtained from a woman younger than 35 with type 1 diabetes. The CDR3 protein is CSVSGAEEKLFF. In DNA form, the CDR3 reads TGCAGCGTTAGCGGGGCGGAGGAAAAACTGTTTTTT.